This TCR beta chain derives from a study of blood T cells in healthy people across ages. Through a sample-barcoded 5' primer and a J-beta primer mix, a second PCR was run for about 7 to 12 cycles. Each CDR3 protein gets one entry after TCRdb re-called the 5' RACE reads with MiXCR. The sample shows hundreds of thousands of distinct CDR3 sequences, 49% of them seen only once. Trimming pared 6 bases from V and 0 bases from J, leaving 15 bases between. Germline CDR1 and CDR2: SGHRS and YFSETQ. The CDR3 has 16 residues. Sequencing was carried out using blood. The receptor comes from a woman aged 55 to 70 in good health. The J gene is TRBJ2-2, the V gene TRBV5-1; D perhaps matches TRBD1 (6 bases). This chain's CDR3 is CASTILGHPNTGELFF. Here the CDR3 DNA reads TGCGCCAGCACGATTCTGGGACACCCGAACACCGGGGAGCTGTTTTTT.